This T cell receptor (beta chain) was captured in a study of response to subunit inactivated influenza vaccine. This clonotype appeared a few times. Its antigen is not identified. TCRdb reprocessed the RT-PCR reads with MiXCR, giving one entry per CDR3 protein. The table lists roughly 790,000 distinct CDR3 sequences, around 21% of them singletons, with 10% in the top ten. Points from the study as a whole: Only a handful of new T cells, the authors suggested, are recruited with each seasonal influenza vaccination.

The source material was PBMCs from blood, sampled around 5 days after vaccination. The clonotype originates from a man between 50 and 59 years old who received an inactivated influenza vaccine.

In DNA form, the CDR3 reads TGCAGCGCCCACGGCGCGGGGAGGAACACCGGGGAGCTGTTTTTT. It translates to CSAHGAGRNTGELFF. The chain uses TRBV29-1 and TRBJ2-2, with a tentative D call TRBD2 (6 bases). The CDR3 is 15 amino acids. Germline CDR1 reads SQVTM; CDR2 reads ANQGSEA. With 7 bases removed from V and 1 base from J, the gap between germline ends came to 16 bases.